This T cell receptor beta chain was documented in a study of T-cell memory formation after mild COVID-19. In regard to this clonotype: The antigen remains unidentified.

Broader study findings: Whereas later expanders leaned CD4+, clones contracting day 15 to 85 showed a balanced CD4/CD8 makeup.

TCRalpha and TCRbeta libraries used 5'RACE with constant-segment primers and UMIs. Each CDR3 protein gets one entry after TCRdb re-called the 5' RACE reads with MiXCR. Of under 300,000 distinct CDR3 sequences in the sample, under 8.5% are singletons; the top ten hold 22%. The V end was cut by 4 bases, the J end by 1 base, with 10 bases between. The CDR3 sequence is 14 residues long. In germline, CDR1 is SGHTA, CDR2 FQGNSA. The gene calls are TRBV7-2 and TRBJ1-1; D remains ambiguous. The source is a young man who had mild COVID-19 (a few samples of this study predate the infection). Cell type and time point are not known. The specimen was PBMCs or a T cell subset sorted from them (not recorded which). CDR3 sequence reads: CASSSILGNTEAFF. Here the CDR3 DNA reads TGTGCCAGCAGCTCCATCCTAGGGAACACTGAAGCTTTCTTT.